Shown below are 15 T cell receptor beta chains from a single sample sequenced in a study of cytomegalovirus exposure and HLA in healthy donors. A multiplex PCR was run with 60 Vbeta primers and 13 Jbeta primers. Repertoires were generated with immunoSEQ multiplex PCR, while TCRdb's copy carries only in-frame clones and drops some. The sample lists just over 150,000 clones, about 85% occurring once. Sequencing was done on a sample of PBMCs. These TCRs come from a male donor in good health and CMV-seropositive.

The chain links TRBV10-3 to TRBJ2-1; TRBD2 might be the D (5 bases). The germline gives CDR1 ENHRY, CDR2 SYGVKD. Trimming removed 4 bases at V and 5 bases at J, with 15 bases between. The CDR3 consists of 15 residues. The CDR3: CAISAVTNGDNEQFF. CDR3 nucleotide sequence: TGTGCCATCAGTGCAGTGACTAACGGGGACAATGAGCAGTTCTTC.

This clone was recorded a few times. The gene calls are TRBV7-6 and TRBJ2-2; TRBD1 matches 7 bases. After removal of 4 bases from V and 6 bases from J, the junction contained 5 bases not matched to a gene. Germline lookup yields CDR1 SGHVS and CDR2 FNYEAQ. The CDR3 has 14 residues. The chain's CDR3 is CASSSADRAGELFF. The CDR3 bases are TGTGCCAGCAGCTCCGCTGACAGGGCCGGGGAGCTGTTTTTT.

This clone was seen only a few times. The J gene is TRBJ1-2, the V gene TRBV5-1, with D possibly matching TRBD1 (6 bases). There are 15 residues in the CDR3. V was shortened by 5 bases and J by 2 bases, with 16 bases between the two germline ends. CDR1 and CDR2 (germline): SGHRS, YFSETQ. The CDR3 nucleotides are TGCGCCAGCAGTTCCTCAGGGGCAGGCAACTATGGCTACACCTTC. Residues: CASSSSGAGNYGYTF.

The chain employs TRBV29-1 and TRBJ2-1, with TRBD1 matching over 10 bases. The CDR3 is made up of 18 amino acids. V shed 3 bases, J shed 0 bases, and the junction held 11 bases outside the gene matches. Germline lookup yields CDR1 SQVTM and CDR2 ANQGSEA. The CDR3 DNA is TGCAGCGTTGACGGAGGGACAGGGGTGGGTACCTCCTACAATGAGCAGTTCTTC. As protein: CSVDGGTGVGTSYNEQFF.

The chain combines TRBV14 with TRBJ1-4, with a possible D match to TRBD1 (5 bases). The CDR3 runs 15 residues. Trimming took 4 bases from V and 4 from J, leaving 13 bases between them. CDR1 and CDR2 (germline): SGHDN, FVKESK. CDR3 sequence (DNA): TGTGCCAGCAGCCGCGAGGGACTGATTAATGAAAAACTGTTTTTT. Translating gives CASSREGLINEKLFF.

CDR3 nucleotide sequence: TGTGCCAGTAGTATAGACAGCGGAAGCACAGATACGCAGTATTTT. Encoded protein: CASSIDSGSTDTQYF. The rearrangement uses TRBV19 and TRBJ2-3; D perhaps matches TRBD2 (5 bases). The V gene lost 0 bases and the J gene lost 0 bases, with 7 bases spanning the gap. Germline CDR1 and CDR2: LNHDA and SQIVND (reference sequence). CDR3 length equals 15 residues.

The chain recombines TRBV7-2 with TRBJ2-2; possible D gene TRBD1, 5 bases. In germline, CDR1 is SGHTA, CDR2 FQGNSA. V lost 5 bases, J lost 4 bases, and 11 bases lay in between. This CDR3 has 14 residues. CDR3 amino acids: CASSLGHLTGELFF. The CDR3 nucleotides read TGTGCCAGCAGCCTAGGACACCTCACCGGGGAGCTGTTTTTT.

For this clone: The junction shows a germline mismatch at one end, possibly a read error. The rearrangement joins TRBV7-9 to TRBJ1-6; 11 nucleotides agree with TRBD1. The CDR3 loop spans 14 amino acids. CDR1 is SEHNR, CDR2 FQNEAQ, per germline (reference sequence). Here the CDR3 DNA reads TGTTCCAGCAGCTCAGGGACAGGGGGTTCACCCCTCCACTTT. Translation: CSSSSGTGGSPLHF.

This clone was recorded a few times. The chain links TRBV30 to TRBJ2-3; D possibly corresponds to TRBD1 (6 bases). CDR1 is GTSNPN, CDR2 SVGIG, per germline (reference sequence). The CDR3 length is 15 residues. V was clipped by 1 base and J by 1 base, with 12 bases between them. DNA for the CDR3: TGTGCCTGGAGTGACAGGGTAAAACGCACAGATACGCAGTATTTT. This gives the protein CAWSDRVKRTDTQYF.

The chain is built from TRBV27 and TRBJ2-3, with TRBD1 matching 10 bases. Trimming cost V 4 bases and J 3 bases; bases outside gene matches: 10. The V gene's germline CDR1 is MNHEY and CDR2 SMNVEV (reference sequence). The CDR3 totals 17 residues. The CDR3 loop is CASSSLWTGGWTDTQYF. CDR3 coding DNA: TGTGCCAGCAGTTCGCTTTGGACAGGGGGTTGGACAGATACGCAGTATTTT.

J is TRBJ2-7 and V is TRBV29-1, with 8 bases identical to TRBD2. The CDR3 is made up of 15 amino acids. The junction had 6 bases not matched to a gene; V was cut back by 0 bases and J by 2 bases. The germline V gene has CDR1 SQVTM and CDR2 ANQGSEA. The CDR3 coding sequence is TGCAGCGTTGAAGATAGGCTAGCGGGTACCTACGAGCAGTACTTC. This translates into CSVEDRLAGTYEQYF.

This clone was recorded once. V is TRBV7-2 and J is TRBJ1-5, with a possible D match to TRBD1 (5 bases). The germline gives CDR1 SGHTA, CDR2 FQGNSA. The CDR3 is 15 residues long. V shed 0 bases and J shed 2 bases, with 8 bases lying between them. CDR3 sequence: CASSLAGGGNQPQHF. CDR3 nucleotides: TGTGCCAGCAGCTTAGCCGGGGGAGGCAATCAGCCCCAGCATTTT.

A single count supports this clone. The chain recombines TRBV11-3 with TRBJ2-7, with D perhaps TRBD1 (6 bases). Trimming left V 4 bases short and J 4 bases short, with 17 bases between. Germline V lookup: CDR1 SGHNT, CDR2 YENEEA. The CDR3 totals 15 residues. The DNA of the CDR3 is TGTGCCAGCAGCTCCCCCCGAACTACAGGGTACGAGCAGTACTTC. This gives the protein CASSSPRTTGYEQYF.

CDR3 amino acids: CASSFPGLASEQYF. CDR3 DNA: TGTGCCAGCAGCTTTCCGGGACTAGCTTCCGAGCAGTACTTC. The chain links TRBV5-6 to TRBJ2-5; TRBD2 matches at 9 bases. The closer fit of TRBJ2-7 to the DNA end suggests the J call may be wrong. This CDR3 is 14 amino acids long. From germline, CDR1 is SGHDT and CDR2 YYEEEE.

The chain couples TRBV5-4 to TRBJ2-3; D is perhaps TRBD2 (5 bases). V was clipped by 4 bases and J by 1 base, with 13 bases between them. Germline loops: CDR1 SGHNT, CDR2 YYREEE (reference sequence). The CDR3 consists of 15 residues. CDR3 sequence: CASSREGRGTDTQYF. CDR3 DNA: TGTGCCAGCAGCCGAGAGGGCCGGGGCACAGATACGCAGTATTTT.